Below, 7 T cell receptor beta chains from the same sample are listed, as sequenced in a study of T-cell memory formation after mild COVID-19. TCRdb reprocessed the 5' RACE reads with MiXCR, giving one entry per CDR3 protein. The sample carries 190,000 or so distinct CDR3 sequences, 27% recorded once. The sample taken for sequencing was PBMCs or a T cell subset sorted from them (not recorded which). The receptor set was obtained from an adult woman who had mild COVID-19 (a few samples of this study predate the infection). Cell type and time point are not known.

The CDR3 sequence is CASSKGLGSGMDEQYF. The CDR3 DNA follows: TGTGCCAGCAGCAAAGGGTTGGGAAGCGGAATGGACGAGCAGTACTTC. This chain links TRBV21-1 with TRBJ2-7; TRBD2 is taken as the D call from the table, unchecked against the DNA. TRBV21-1 is designated a pseudogene. The CDR3 contains 16 residues.

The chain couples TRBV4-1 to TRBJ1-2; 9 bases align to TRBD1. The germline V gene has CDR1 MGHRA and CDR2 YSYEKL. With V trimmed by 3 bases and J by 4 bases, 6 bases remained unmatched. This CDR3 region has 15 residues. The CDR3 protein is CASSHGQGPSYGYTF. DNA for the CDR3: TGCGCCAGCAGCCACGGACAGGGGCCGTCCTATGGCTACACCTTC.

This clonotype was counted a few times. CDR3 DNA: TGCGCCAGCAGCTGGGCCGCCGCCGGGACTAGCGGGAGAGCCTACGAGCAGTACTTC. This sequence encodes CASSWAAAGTSGRAYEQYF. The chain carries TRBV5-1 and TRBJ2-7, with 14 positions matching TRBD2. Germline V gives CDR1 SGHRS, CDR2 YFSETQ. This CDR3 has 19 amino acids. Germline trimming cut 3 bases from V and 2 bases from J; bases unmatched to any gene: 13.

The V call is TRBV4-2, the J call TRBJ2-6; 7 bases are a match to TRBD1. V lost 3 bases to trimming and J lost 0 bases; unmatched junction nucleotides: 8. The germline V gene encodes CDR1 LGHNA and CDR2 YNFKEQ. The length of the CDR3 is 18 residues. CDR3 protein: CASSHGRDSSSGANVLTF. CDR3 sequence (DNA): TGTGCCAGCAGCCACGGAAGGGACAGCTCCTCTGGGGCCAACGTCCTGACTTTC.

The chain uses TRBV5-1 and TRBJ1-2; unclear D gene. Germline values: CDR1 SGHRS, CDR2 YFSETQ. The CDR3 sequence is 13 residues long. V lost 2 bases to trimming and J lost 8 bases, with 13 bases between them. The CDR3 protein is CASSFPLITGYTF. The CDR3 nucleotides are TGCGCCAGCAGCTTCCCCCTTATCACGGGCTACACCTTC. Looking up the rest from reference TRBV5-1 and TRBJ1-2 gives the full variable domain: KAGVTQTPRYLIKTRGQQVTLSCSPISGHRSVSWYQQTPGQGLQFLFEYFSETQRNKGNFPGRFSGRQFSNSRSEMNVSTLELGDSALYLCASSFPLITGYTFGSGTRLTVV.

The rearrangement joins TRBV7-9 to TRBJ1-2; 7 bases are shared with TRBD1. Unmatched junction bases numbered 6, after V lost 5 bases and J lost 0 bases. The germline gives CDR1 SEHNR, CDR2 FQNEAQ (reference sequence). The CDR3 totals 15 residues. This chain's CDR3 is CASSPRTGPNYGYTF. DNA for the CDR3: TGTGCCAGCAGCCCCCGGACAGGACCTAACTATGGCTACACCTTC. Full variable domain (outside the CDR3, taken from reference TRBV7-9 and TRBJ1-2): DTGVSQNPRHKITKRGQNVTFRCDPISEHNRLYWYRQTLGQGPEFLTYFQNEAQLEKSRLLSDRFSAERPKGSFSTLEIQRTEQGDSAMYLCASSPRTGPNYGYTFGSGTRLTVV.

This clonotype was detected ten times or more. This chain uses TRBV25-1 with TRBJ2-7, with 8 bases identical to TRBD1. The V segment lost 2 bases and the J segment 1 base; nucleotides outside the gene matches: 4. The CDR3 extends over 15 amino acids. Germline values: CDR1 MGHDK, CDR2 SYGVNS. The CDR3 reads CASSEGQGPSYEQYF. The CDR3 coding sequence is TGTGCCAGCAGTGAAGGACAGGGTCCTTCCTACGAGCAGTACTTC.